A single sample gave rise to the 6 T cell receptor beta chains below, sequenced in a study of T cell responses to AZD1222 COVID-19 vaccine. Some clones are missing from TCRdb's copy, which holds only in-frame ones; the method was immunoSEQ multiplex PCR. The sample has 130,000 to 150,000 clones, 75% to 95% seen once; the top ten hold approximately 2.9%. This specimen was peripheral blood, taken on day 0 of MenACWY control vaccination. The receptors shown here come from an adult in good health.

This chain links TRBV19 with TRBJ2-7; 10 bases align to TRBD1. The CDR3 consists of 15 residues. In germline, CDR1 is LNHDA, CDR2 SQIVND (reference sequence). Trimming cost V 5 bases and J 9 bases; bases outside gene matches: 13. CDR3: CASSDWDRGLYWQYF. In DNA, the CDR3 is TGTGCCAGTAGTGACTGGGACAGGGGCCTCTACTGGCAGTACTTC.

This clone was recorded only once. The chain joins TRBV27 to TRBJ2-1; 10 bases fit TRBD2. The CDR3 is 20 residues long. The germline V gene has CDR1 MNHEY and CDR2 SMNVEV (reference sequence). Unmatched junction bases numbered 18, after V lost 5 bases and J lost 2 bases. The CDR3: CASSPLKPLAGGPPYNEQFF. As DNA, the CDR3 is TGTGCCAGCAGTCCGCTTAAACCCTTAGCGGGAGGACCCCCCTACAATGAGCAGTTCTTC.

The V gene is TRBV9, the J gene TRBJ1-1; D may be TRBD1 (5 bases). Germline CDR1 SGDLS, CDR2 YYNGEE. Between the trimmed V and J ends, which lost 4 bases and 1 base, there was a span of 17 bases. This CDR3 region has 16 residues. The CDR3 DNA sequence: TGTGCCAGCAGCCCACCCGGAGGGGTTGGGAACACTGAAGCTTTCTTT. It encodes CASSPPGGVGNTEAFF. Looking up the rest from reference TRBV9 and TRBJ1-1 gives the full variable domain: DSGVTQTPKHLITATGQRVTLRCSPRSGDLSVYWYQQSLDQGLQFLIQYYNGEERAKGNILERFSAQQFPDLHSELNLSSLELGDSALYFCASSPPGGVGNTEAFFGQGTRLTVV.

The CDR3 protein is CASSHGNFHSGNTIYF. The CDR3 DNA follows: TGTGCCAGCAGCCACGGCAACTTCCACTCTGGAAACACCATATATTTT. V and J are TRBV4-2 and TRBJ1-3; D call uncertain. CDR3 length: 16 residues. Germline CDR1 reads LGHNA; CDR2 reads YNFKEQ. Trimming shortened V by 3 bases and J by 0 bases, and 12 bases separated the two germline ends.

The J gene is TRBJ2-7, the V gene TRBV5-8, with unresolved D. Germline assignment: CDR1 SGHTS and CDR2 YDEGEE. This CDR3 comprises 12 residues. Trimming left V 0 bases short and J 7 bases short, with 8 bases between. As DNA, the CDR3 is TGTGCCAGCAGCTTGGTTTCTTTGGAGCAGTACTTC. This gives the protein CASSLVSLEQYF.

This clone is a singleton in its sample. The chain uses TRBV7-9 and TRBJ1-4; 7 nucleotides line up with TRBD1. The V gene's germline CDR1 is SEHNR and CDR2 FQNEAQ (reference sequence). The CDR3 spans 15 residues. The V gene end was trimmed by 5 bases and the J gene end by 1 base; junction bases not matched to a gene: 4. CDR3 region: CASSHRQGTNEKLFF. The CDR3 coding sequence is TGTGCCAGCAGCCATAGACAGGGAACTAATGAAAAACTGTTTTTT.